Below are 12 T cell receptor beta chains sequenced from a single sample in a study of blood T cell repertoires in COVID-19. TCRdb's table, derived via immunoSEQ multiplex PCR, lists solely in-frame clones and lacks some. This table holds some 62,000 clones, over 75% found once. The sequenced sample consisted of peripheral blood. These receptors originate from a man aged 55 to 70 with acute or convalescent COVID-19.

The chain has TRBV5-6 and TRBJ1-1; maybe TRBD1 (6 bases). V was shortened by 3 bases and J by 7 bases, with 16 bases between the two germline ends. Germline V lookup: CDR1 SGHDT, CDR2 YYEEEE. CDR3 length equals 14 residues. This CDR3 is CASSSDSAALEAFF. The CDR3 DNA reads as TGTGCCAGCAGCTCGGACAGTGCGGCACTTGAAGCTTTCTTT.

The chain employs TRBV7-2 and TRBJ2-5, with a possible D match to TRBD2 (6 bases). The V end was cut by 5 bases, the J end by 5 bases, with 15 bases between. The germline V gene has CDR1 SGHTA and CDR2 FQGNSA. This CDR3 is built from 14 residues. The CDR3 DNA reads TGTGCCAGCAGCGCCTTGACTAGAGGCGAGACCCAGTACTTC. Encoded protein: CASSALTRGETQYF.

The V call is TRBV30, the J call TRBJ2-2; D is uncertain. Germline values: CDR1 GTSNPN, CDR2 SVGIG (reference sequence). V lost 2 bases and J 4 bases, leaving 11 bases between the germline ends. The CDR3 is made up of 14 amino acids. The CDR3 DNA is TGTGCCTGGAGTCGACAAATGGCCACCGGGGAGCTGTTTTTT. Residues: CAWSRQMATGELFF.

This clone was seen a few times. J is TRBJ2-7 and V is TRBV24-1; 8 bases are shared with TRBD1. After removal of 0 bases from V and 5 bases from J, the junction contained 8 bases not matched to a gene. Germline V gene sequence: CDR1 KGHDR, CDR2 SFDVKD. This CDR3 comprises 16 residues. The CDR3 DNA follows: TGTGCCACCAGTGATTTGCGGGGATCGACAGGGGACGAGCAGTACTTC. Protein sequence: CATSDLRGSTGDEQYF.

This clone was counted once. The rearrangement uses TRBV3-1 (or the pseudogene TRBV3-2) and TRBJ1-6, with no clear D. CDR1 is LGHDT, CDR2 YNNKEL, per germline (reference sequence). The CDR3 is made up of 14 amino acids. Trimming left V 6 bases short and J 5 bases short, with 11 bases between. The CDR3 loop reads CASSPGGNNSPLHF. CDR3 DNA: TGTGCCAGCAGTCCCGGCGGCAATAATTCACCCCTCCACTTT.

V usage is TRBV30 and J usage is TRBJ1-2, with D perhaps TRBD1 (6 bases). The length of the CDR3 is 14 residues. The V end lost 0 bases, the J end lost 7 bases, and 15 bases lay between the germline ends. Germline loops: CDR1 GTSNPN, CDR2 SVGIG (reference sequence). The CDR3 loop reads CAWSVRSQGTGYTF. In DNA, the CDR3 is TGTGCCTGGAGTGTACGATCACAGGGTACTGGCTACACCTTC.

The chain joins TRBV6-5 to TRBJ1-2; TRBD1 might be the D (6 bases). Trimming stripped 3 bases from V and 7 bases from J, with 12 bases between. Germline V gene lookup returns CDR1 MNHEY and CDR2 SVGAGI. CDR3 length: 13 amino acids. The CDR3 spells CASSYQGFGGYTF. In nucleotides, the CDR3 is TGTGCCAGCAGTTATCAGGGGTTCGGTGGCTACACCTTC.

This chain connects TRBV6-2 or TRBV6-3 to TRBJ2-1; 7 bases align to TRBD2. The length of the CDR3 is 16 residues. Germline loops: CDR1 MNHEY, CDR2 SVGEGT. Losses at the gene ends were 5 bases for V and 7 bases for J; bases not matched to a gene: 14. CDR3 DNA sequence: TGTGCCAGCAGTCCCCTCGCGGGAGCGGGTGGGAATGAGCAGTTCTTC. It encodes CASSPLAGAGGNEQFF.

This clone was found a few times. V gene TRBV6-5 combines with J gene TRBJ2-7; D may be TRBD2 (6 bases). The CDR3 extends over 14 amino acids. Germline values: CDR1 MNHEY, CDR2 SVGAGI. V lost 6 bases and J 5 bases, leaving 17 bases between the germline ends. CDR3 in DNA: TGTGCCAGCAGAGGGAGGAGGGGCAGAAACGAGCAGTACTTC. Translated: CASRGRRGRNEQYF.

This chain joins TRBV10-3 and TRBJ1-5; 7 bases map to TRBD1. Per the germline V gene, CDR1 is ENHRY and CDR2 is SYGVKD. V shed 2 bases and J 4 bases; nucleotides not matched to a gene: 2. The CDR3 has 14 residues. The CDR3 DNA sequence: TGTGCCATCAGTGAGGCAGGGGGAAATCAGCCCCAGCATTTT. It codes for CAISEAGGNQPQHF.

The chain has TRBV24-1 and TRBJ1-5, with 7 bases fitting TRBD1. CDR3 length equals 13 residues. Per germline, CDR1 KGHDR and CDR2 SFDVKD. V was pared by 3 bases and J by 6 bases, with 1 base of the junction left unmatched. The CDR3 DNA sequence: TGTGCCACCAGTGATCGACAGGGTCAGCCCCAGCATTTT. Amino acid sequence: CATSDRQGQPQHF.

Only a few counts were recorded for this clone. This chain uses TRBV10-3 with TRBJ2-1; D may be TRBD2 (5 bases). The CDR3 runs 13 residues. In germline, CDR1 is ENHRY, CDR2 SYGVKD. Deletions cut 10 bases from V and 8 bases from J, with 18 bases between. CDR3 sequence reads: CATGADLGDEQFF. In DNA form, the CDR3 reads TGTGCCACCGGAGCGGACCTTGGGGATGAGCAGTTCTTC.